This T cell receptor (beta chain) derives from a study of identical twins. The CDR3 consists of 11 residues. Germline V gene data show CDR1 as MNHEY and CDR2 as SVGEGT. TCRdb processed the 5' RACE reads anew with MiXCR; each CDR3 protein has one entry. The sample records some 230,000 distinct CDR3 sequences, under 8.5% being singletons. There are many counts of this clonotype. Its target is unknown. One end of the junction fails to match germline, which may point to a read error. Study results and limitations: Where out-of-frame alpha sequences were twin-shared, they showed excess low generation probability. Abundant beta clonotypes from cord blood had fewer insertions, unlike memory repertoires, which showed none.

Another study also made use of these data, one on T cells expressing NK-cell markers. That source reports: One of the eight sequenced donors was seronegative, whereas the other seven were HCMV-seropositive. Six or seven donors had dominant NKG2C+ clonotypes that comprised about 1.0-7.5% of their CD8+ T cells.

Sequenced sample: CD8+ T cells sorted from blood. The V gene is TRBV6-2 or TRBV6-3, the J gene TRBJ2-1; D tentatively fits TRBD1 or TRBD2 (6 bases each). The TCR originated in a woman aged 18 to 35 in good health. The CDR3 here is CASSKLGGPYF. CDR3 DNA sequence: TGTGCCAGCAGTAAGCTCGGGGGCCCGTACTTC.